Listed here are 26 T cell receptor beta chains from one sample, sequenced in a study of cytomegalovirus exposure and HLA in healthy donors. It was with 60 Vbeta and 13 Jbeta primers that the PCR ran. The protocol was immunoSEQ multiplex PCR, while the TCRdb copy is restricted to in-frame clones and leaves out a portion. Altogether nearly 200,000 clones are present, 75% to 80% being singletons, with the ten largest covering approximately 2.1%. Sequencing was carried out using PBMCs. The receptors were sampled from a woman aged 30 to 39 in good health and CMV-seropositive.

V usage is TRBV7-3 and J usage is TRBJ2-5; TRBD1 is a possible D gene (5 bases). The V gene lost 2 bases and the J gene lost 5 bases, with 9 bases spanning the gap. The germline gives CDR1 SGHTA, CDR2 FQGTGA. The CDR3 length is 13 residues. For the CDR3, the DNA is TGTGCCAGCAGCTTACAGGGTTATGAGACCCAGTACTTC. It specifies CASSLQGYETQYF. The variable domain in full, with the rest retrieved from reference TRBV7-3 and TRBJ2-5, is GAGVSQTPSNKVTEKGKYVELRCDPISGHTALYWYRQSLGQGPEFLIYFQGTGAADDSGLPNDRFFAVRPEGSVSTLKIQRTERGDSAVYLCASSLQGYETQYFGPGTRLLVL.

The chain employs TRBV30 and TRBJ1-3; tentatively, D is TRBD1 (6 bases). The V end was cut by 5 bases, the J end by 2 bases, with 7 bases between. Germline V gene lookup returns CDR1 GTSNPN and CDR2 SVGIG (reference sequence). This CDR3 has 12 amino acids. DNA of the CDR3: TGTGCCTGGCGGACAGCTGGAAACACCATATATTTT. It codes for CAWRTAGNTIYF.

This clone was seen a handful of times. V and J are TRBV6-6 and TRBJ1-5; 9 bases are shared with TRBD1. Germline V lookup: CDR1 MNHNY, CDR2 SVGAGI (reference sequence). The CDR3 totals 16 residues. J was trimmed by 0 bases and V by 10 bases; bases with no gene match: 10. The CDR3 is CATYPGQGFSNQPQHF. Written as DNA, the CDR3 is TGTGCCACTTATCCGGGACAGGGTTTTAGCAATCAGCCCCAGCATTTT.

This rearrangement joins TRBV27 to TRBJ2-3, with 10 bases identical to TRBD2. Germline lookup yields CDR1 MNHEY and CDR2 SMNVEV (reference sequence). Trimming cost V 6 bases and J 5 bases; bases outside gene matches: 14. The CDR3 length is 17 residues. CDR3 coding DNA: TGTGCCAGCAGGATACGTGGACTAGCGGAGTGGGGAGATACGCAGTATTTT. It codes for CASRIRGLAEWGDTQYF.

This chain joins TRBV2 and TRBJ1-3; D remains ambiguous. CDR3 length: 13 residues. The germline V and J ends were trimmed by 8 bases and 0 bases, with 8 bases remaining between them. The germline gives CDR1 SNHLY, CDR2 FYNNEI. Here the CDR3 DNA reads TGTGCCAGCGAGGTTCACTCTGGAAACACCATATATTTT. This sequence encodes CASEVHSGNTIYF.

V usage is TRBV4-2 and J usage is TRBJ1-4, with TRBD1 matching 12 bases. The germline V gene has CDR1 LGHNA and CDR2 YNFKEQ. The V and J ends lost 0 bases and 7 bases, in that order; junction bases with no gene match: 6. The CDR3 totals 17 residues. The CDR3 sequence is CASSQEGTGGGGEKLFF. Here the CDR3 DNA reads TGTGCCAGCAGCCAAGAAGGGACAGGGGGCGGGGGTGAAAAACTGTTTTTT.

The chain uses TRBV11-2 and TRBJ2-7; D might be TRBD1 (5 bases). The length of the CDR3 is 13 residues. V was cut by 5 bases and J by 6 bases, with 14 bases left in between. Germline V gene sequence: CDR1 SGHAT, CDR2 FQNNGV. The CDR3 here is CASSPAGAAEQYF. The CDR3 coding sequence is TGTGCCAGCAGCCCCGCTGGGGCGGCCGAGCAGTACTTC.

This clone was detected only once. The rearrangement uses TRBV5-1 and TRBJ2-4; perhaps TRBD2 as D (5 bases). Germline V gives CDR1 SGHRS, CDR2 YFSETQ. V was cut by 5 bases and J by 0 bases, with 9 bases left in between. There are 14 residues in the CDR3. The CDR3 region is CASSIEGAKNIQYF. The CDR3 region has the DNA TGCGCCAGCAGTATTGAGGGAGCCAAAAACATTCAGTACTTC.

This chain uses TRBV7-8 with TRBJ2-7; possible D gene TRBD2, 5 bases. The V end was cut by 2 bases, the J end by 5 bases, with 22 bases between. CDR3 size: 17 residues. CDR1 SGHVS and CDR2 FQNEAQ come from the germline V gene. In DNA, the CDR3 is TGTGCCAGCAGCTTATCGGTGCGGGCCGGGTTTGTCGACGAGCAGTACTTC. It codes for CASSLSVRAGFVDEQYF.

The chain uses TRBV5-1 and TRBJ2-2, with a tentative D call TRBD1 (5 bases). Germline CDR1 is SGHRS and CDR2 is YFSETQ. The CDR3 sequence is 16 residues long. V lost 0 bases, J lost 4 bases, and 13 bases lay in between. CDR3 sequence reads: CASSLGGGAPTGELFF. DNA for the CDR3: TGCGCCAGCAGCTTGGGGGGCGGAGCTCCCACCGGGGAGCTGTTTTTT.

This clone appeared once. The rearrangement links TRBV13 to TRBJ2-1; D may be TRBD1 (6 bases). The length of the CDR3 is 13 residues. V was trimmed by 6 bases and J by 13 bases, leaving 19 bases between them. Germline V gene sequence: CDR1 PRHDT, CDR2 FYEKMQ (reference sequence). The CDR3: CASSIPVQGEQFF. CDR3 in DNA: TGTGCCAGCAGTATACCCGTACAGGGCGAACAGTTCTTC.

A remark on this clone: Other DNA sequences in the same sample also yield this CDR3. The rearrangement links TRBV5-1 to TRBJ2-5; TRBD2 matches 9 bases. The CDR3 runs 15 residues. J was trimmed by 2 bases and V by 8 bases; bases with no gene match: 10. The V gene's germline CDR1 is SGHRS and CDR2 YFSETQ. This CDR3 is CASSLLTSGQETQYF. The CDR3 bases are TGCGCCAGTTCCCTATTGACTAGCGGTCAAGAGACCCAGTACTTC.

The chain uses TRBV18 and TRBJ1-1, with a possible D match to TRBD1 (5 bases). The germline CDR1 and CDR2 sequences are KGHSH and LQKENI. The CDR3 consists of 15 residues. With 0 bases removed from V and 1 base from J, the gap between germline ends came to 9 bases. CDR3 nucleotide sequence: TGTGCCAGCTCACCACCGTACGGGGGGAACACTGAAGCTTTCTTT. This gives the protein CASSPPYGGNTEAFF.

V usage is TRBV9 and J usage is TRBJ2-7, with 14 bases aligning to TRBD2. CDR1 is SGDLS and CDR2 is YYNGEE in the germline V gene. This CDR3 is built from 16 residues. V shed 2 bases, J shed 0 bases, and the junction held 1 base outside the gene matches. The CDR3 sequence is CASSVGLAGASYEQYF. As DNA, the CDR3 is TGTGCCAGCAGCGTGGGACTAGCGGGGGCCTCCTACGAGCAGTACTTC.

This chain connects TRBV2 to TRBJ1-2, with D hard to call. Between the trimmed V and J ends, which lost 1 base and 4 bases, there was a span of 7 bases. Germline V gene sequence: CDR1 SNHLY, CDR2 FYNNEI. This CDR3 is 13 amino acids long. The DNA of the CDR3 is TGTGCCAGCAGTGAAGTCCCAGGCTATGGCTACACCTTC. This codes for CASSEVPGYGYTF. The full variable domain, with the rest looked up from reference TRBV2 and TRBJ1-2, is EPEVTQTPSHQVTQMGQEVILRCVPISNHLYFYWYRQILGQKVEFLVSFYNNEISEKSEIFDDQFSVERPDGSNFTLKIRSTKLEDSAMYFCASSEVPGYGYTFGSGTRLTVV.

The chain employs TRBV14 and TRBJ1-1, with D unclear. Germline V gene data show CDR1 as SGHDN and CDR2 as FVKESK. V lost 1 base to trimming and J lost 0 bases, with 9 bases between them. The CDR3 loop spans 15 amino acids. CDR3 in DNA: TGTGCCAGCAGCCAAGGAGGCAGTTTGAACACTGAAGCTTTCTTT. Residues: CASSQGGSLNTEAFF.

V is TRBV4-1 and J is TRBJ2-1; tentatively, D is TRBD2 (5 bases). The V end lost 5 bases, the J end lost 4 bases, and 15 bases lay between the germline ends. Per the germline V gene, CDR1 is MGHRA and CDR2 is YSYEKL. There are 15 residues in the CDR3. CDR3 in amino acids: CASSYGLAQYNEQFF. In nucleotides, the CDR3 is TGCGCCAGCAGCTACGGGCTAGCCCAGTACAATGAGCAGTTCTTC.

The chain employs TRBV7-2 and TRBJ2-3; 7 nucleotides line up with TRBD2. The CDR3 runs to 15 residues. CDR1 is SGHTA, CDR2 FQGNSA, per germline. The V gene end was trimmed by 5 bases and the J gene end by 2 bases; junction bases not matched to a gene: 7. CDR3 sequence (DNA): TGTGCCAGCAGCCGCGTAGCGGGCCCCACAGATACGCAGTATTTT. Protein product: CASSRVAGPTDTQYF.

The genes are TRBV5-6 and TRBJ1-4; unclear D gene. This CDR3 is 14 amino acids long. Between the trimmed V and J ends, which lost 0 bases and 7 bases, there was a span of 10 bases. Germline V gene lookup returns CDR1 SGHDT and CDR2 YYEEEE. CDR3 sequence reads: CASSLVAGSEKLFF. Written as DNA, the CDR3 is TGTGCCAGCAGCTTGGTGGCGGGGAGTGAAAAACTGTTTTTT.

The CDR3 reads CASSLGVYEQYF. The CDR3 region has the DNA TGCGCCAGCAGCTTGGGAGTCTACGAGCAGTACTTC. This chain uses TRBV5-1 with TRBJ2-7, with unresolved D. Germline V CDR1 and CDR2: SGHRS, YFSETQ. The CDR3 loop spans 12 amino acids. V lost 0 bases and J lost 3, with 4 bases in between.

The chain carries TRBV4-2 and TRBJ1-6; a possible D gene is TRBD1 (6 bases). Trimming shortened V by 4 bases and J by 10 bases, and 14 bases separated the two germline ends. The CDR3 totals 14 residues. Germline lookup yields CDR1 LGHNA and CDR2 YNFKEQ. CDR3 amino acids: CASSPQTGESPLHF. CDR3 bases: TGTGCCAGCAGCCCGCAGACAGGAGAATCACCCCTCCACTTT.

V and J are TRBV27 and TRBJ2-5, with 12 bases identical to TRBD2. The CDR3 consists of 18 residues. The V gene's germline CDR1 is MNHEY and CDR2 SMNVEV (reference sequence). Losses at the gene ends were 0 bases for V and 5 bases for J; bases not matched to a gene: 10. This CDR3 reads CASSLSGPRTSGKETQYF. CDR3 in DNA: TGTGCCAGCAGTTTATCCGGACCTCGGACTAGCGGGAAGGAGACCCAGTACTTC.

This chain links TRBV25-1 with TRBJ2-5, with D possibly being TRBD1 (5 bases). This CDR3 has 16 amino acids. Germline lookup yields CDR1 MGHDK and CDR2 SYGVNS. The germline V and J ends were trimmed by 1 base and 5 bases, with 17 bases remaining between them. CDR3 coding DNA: TGTGCCAGCAGTGAATTTGGCGGACCGAAGGGGGAGACCCAGTACTTC. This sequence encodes CASSEFGGPKGETQYF.

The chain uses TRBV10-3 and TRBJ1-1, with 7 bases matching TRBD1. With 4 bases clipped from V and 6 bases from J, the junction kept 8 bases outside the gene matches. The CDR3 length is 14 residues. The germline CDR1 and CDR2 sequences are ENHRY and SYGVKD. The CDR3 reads CAISGDDRDSEAFF. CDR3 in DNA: TGTGCCATCAGTGGAGACGACAGGGACTCTGAAGCTTTCTTT.

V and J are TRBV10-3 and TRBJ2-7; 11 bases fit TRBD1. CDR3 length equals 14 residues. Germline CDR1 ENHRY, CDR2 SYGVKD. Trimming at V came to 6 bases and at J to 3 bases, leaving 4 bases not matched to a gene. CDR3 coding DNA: TGTGCCATCAGGGGGACAGGGGGTATCTACGAGCAGTACTTC. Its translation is CAIRGTGGIYEQYF.

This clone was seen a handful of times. The CDR3 DNA sequence: TGTGCCAGCAGCGTAGATATAGGGGATCAGCCCCAGCATTTT. Translation: CASSVDIGDQPQHF. The chain carries TRBV9 and TRBJ1-5; D is possibly TRBD1 (5 bases). This CDR3 contains 14 residues. Trimming left V 0 bases short and J 5 bases short, with 9 bases between. From germline, CDR1 is SGDLS and CDR2 YYNGEE.